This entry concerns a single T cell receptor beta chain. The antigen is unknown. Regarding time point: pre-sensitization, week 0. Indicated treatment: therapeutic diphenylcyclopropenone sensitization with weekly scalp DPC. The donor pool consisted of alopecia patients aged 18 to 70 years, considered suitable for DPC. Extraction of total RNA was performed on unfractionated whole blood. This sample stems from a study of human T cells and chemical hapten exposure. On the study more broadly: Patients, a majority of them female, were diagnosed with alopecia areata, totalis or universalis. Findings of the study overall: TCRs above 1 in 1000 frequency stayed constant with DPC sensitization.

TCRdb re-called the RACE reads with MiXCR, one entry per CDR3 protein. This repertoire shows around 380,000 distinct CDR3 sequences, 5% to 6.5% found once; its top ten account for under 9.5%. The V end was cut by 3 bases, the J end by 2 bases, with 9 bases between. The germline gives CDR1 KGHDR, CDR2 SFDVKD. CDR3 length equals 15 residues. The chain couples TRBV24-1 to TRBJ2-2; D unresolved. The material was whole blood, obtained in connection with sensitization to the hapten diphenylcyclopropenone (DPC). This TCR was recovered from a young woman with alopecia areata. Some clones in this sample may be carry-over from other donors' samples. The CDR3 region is CATSDLTKNTGELFF. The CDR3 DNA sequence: TGTGCCACCAGTGATCTTACTAAAAACACCGGGGAGCTGTTTTTT.